This TCR beta chain was sequenced for a study of early T cells in non-severe SARS-CoV-2 infection. One entry per CDR3 protein, called by TCRdb with MiXCR from the 5' RACE reads. Here the sample spans more than 70,000 distinct CDR3 sequences, approximately 11% being singletons. In its sample, this clonotype was seen many times. The sample here was whole blood, taken at baseline. This clonotype originated in an adult who was a healthcare worker with PCR-confirmed SARS-CoV-2 infection or an uninfected control (not recorded which).

The CDR3 DNA reads TGTGCCAGCAGTGAATATGTAGCGGGGGGCGAGCAGTACTTC. This codes for CASSEYVAGGEQYF. The V call is TRBV2, the J call TRBJ2-7; 10 bases line up with TRBD2. The CDR3 spans 14 residues. V shed 2 bases, J shed 6 bases, and the junction held 4 bases outside the gene matches. The V gene's germline CDR1 is SNHLY and CDR2 FYNNEI.